The present T cell receptor (beta chain) was sequenced within a study of STAT3 mutations in large granular lymphocyte leukemia. Study-wide context: Canonical activating STAT3 mutations were detected in roughly half of the longitudinally sequenced T-LGLL patients. General study results and limits: Suggested: STAT3 mutation was not the ancestral event for these clonal expansions. Every T-LGLL patient had at least one immunodominant TCRbeta clonotype. After therapy, about 35% of the 18 patients switched clonotypes, all new clones STAT3 wild type.

Each sample's TCRbeta library yielded on average around 40,000 productive templates. Profiling relied on immunoSEQ multiplex PCR, and the TCRdb table lists in-frame clones only, not all of them. This table has about 7,700 clones, 70% to 75% appearing once. Details on this clone: Antigen specificity is unknown.

Germline assignment: CDR1 SGHTA and CDR2 FQGNSA. The CDR3 extends over 14 amino acids. V gave up 3 bases and J gave up 2 bases, with 10 bases separating them. The chain is built from TRBV7-2 and TRBJ1-2; D gene ambiguous. The sequenced sample was peripheral blood mononuclear cells. The origin of this receptor is a woman aged 40 to 50 with T-cell large granular lymphocyte leukemia. Some clones in this sample may be carry-over from other donors' samples. CDR3 protein: CASSFGVANYGYTF. The DNA for the CDR3 is TGTGCCAGCAGCTTCGGGGTAGCGAACTATGGCTACACCTTC.